These T cell receptor beta chains were read from a single sample in a study of radiation and T cells in renal cell carcinoma. The repertoire was sequenced with immunoSEQ multiplex PCR; TCRdb's copy has only in-frame clones and lacks some. The sample carries about 95,000 clones, around 88% recorded once. The sequences come from blood, collected from a patient whose treatment included radiotherapy and nephrectomy. These receptor sequences come from a man in his fifties with renal cell carcinoma. Both conserved end residues are trimmed from each CDR3. Fields, in order: clone size, J gene, V gene, CDR3 protein. Size is omitted from some rows. Given values are once, few, many or a class for expanded clones.

.	TRBJ2-7	TRBV5-1	ASSVSGQGYEQY
.	TRBJ2-3	TRBV9	ASSAQRRGNPRGGGTDTQY
.	TRBJ1-6	TRBV18	ASSPLKGQGNSPLH
once	TRBJ2-7	TRBV6-1	ASSVQGAWAYEQY
.	TRBJ2-5	TRBV29-1	SVELGQVEY
once	TRBJ1-1	TRBV5-1	ASSLRGGENTEAF
.	TRBJ2-7	TRBV10-3	AISGQDPYEQY
.	TRBJ1-2	TRBV2	ASSELGGLTYGYT
.	TRBJ1-2	TRBV7-3	ASSPGGTNYGYT
.	TRBJ1-2	TRBV19	ASRSDNYGYT
.	TRBJ1-1	TRBV4-1	ASSPRSGPGGVSTEAF
.	TRBJ2-2	TRBV7-2	ASSPGTSGGVPTGELF
few	TRBJ2-2	TRBV30	AWSREAGELF
.	TRBJ1-5	TRBV7-2	ASSPQGTGVNQPQH
.	TRBJ2-1	TRBV5-1	ASSLRQMRQTYNEQF
.	TRBJ2-2	TRBV4-3	ASSQDRRGTNTGELF
.	TRBJ2-2	TRBV28	ASRPHDRVGELF
once	TRBJ1-2	TRBV6-6	ASSYSLSAARHGYT
once	TRBJ1-6	TRBV4-2	ASSQEGGGRSDNSPLH
.	TRBJ1-2	TRBV5-1	ASSLAGRDGYT
.	TRBJ1-1	TRBV7-3	ASRRDQNTEAF
.	TRBJ1-2	TRBV19	ASSREGAPTYGYT
.	TRBJ2-5	TRBV5-8	ASSLAGAGLNQETQY
.	TRBJ2-5	TRBV6-1	ASRLQTQETQY
.	TRBJ2-7	TRBV5-1	ASSLVTGLNEQY
.	TRBJ2-1	TRBV9	ASNYGVGNEQF
once	TRBJ2-5	TRBV15	ATSSSIRETQY